The rows below give T cell receptor beta chains drawn from one sample of a study of HIV-infected children after antiretroviral therapy interruption. TCRdb analysed the 3' RACE reads with MiXCR anew, one entry per CDR3 protein. The profile covers 45,000 to 50,000 distinct CDR3 sequences, with around 4.7% appearing a single time and roughly 0.7% taken by the ten largest. The source was CD45RA+ CD4+ T cells from PBMCs, pooled from several time points, collected from a donor given antiretroviral therapy, either interrupted or continuous. These receptors originate from a pool of human donors with HIV. Each CDR3 is given with its conserved first and last residue. The order of the fields is clone size, V gene, D gene, J gene, CDR3 DNA, CDR3 protein. A D gene is named only where the DNA matches it firmly. Clone size appears in some rows only: once, few, many, or a class for an expanded clone.

many	TRBV5-8	-	TRBJ2-7	TGTGCCAGCAGCTGGGGGCGGGGCTCCTACGAGCAGTACTTC	CASSWGRGSYEQYF
many	TRBV12-5	-	TRBJ1-2	TGTGCTAGTGGTTTGGATATCCAGAACTATGGCTACACCTTC	CASGLDIQNYGYTF
-	TRBV4-1	-	TRBJ1-6	TGCGCCAGCAGCCAAGTGGGCCACCTTAATTCACCCCTCCACTTT	CASSQVGHLNSPLHF
medium-sized	TRBV29-1	-	TRBJ2-1	TGTAGTTCTAGGCGGTATAACTATGCTGAGCAGTTCTTC	CSSRRYNYAEQFF
many	TRBV12-3/TRBV12-4	TRBD1	TRBJ1-1	TGTGCCAGCAGGGGACAGGGAGGGAACACTGAAGCTTTCTTT	CASRGQGGNTEAFF
few	TRBV28	TRBD1	TRBJ2-7	TGTGCCAGCACAGAGGGACAGCTCTACGAGCAGTACTTC	CASTEGQLYEQYF
many	TRBV20-1	TRBD1	TRBJ1-2	TGCAGTGCGGAGTACCCCGGGGTACAGGGGGGTGATAACTATGGCTACACCTTC	CSAEYPGVQGGDNYGYTF
medium-sized	TRBV7-2	TRBD1	TRBJ1-2	TGTGCCAGCAGCCCGACAGGGGGAACTGATGGCTACACCTTC	CASSPTGGTDGYTF
many	TRBV6-1	-	TRBJ2-3	TGTGCCAGCAGTGCAGGAGTGGAAGGGCCAGATACGCAGTATTTT	CASSAGVEGPDTQYF
many	TRBV29-1	-	TRBJ2-6	TGCAGCGTTTCAGGGACTGGGGCCAACGTCCTGACTTTC	CSVSGTGANVLTF
few	TRBV7-3	-	TRBJ1-2	TGTGCCAGCAGCTTAGAGGGAGGGGGAAAGAGCTACACCTTC	CASSLEGGGKSYTF
many	TRBV7-9	-	TRBJ1-2	TGTGCCAGCAGCCCTTCGGCTGCAGGGAAATTTTATGGCTACACCTTC	CASSPSAAGKFYGYTF
many	TRBV3-1	TRBD2	TRBJ2-2	TGTGCCAGCAGCCAAAGCGGGGGAGACACCGGGGAGCTGTTTTTT	CASSQSGGDTGELFF
-	TRBV5-4	-	TRBJ1-5	TGTGCCAGCAGCCCTCTACCAGGTCAGCCCCAGCATTTT	CASSPLPGQPQHF
many	TRBV2	-	TRBJ1-5	TGTGCCAGCAGCGTTGACAGAAATCAGCCCCAGCATTTT	CASSVDRNQPQHF
many	TRBV5-1	-	TRBJ1-1	TGCGCCAGCAGCTTGGACGCGTGGATTGGGACTGAAGCTTTCTTT	CASSLDAWIGTEAFF
many	TRBV10-3	TRBD2	TRBJ2-3	TGTGCCACGGGACTAGCGGGGACAGATACGCAGTATTTT	CATGLAGTDTQYF
-	TRBV6-6	-	TRBJ1-1	TGTGCCAGCATGGGGAGGTTGGAAGCTTTCTTT	CASMGRLEAFF